Presented here are 10 T cell receptor beta chains from one specimen sequenced in a study of blood T cell repertoires in COVID-19. The protocol was immunoSEQ multiplex PCR, while the TCRdb copy is restricted to in-frame clones and leaves out a portion. The top ten clones hold around 3.6% of a sample with 250,000 to 300,000 clones, around 86% of them seen once. Sequencing was performed on peripheral blood. The receptors derive from a man aged 18 to 29 with active or convalescent COVID-19.

The V call is TRBV6-6, the J call TRBJ1-2; TRBD1 aligns across 10 bases. V dropped 2 bases and J dropped 8; count of bases not matched to a gene: 11. Germline-derived CDR1 and CDR2 are MNHNY and SVGAGI (reference sequence). The CDR3 runs 16 residues. CDR3 DNA sequence: TGTGCCAGCAGTTACCCGACAGGGGGCGGATTAAAAGGCTACACCTTC. Its translation: CASSYPTGGGLKGYTF.

The rearrangement joins TRBV19 to TRBJ2-1, with D maybe TRBD1 (5 bases). Trimming left V 5 bases short and J 4 bases short, with 18 bases between. Germline V gives CDR1 LNHDA, CDR2 SQIVND (reference sequence). The length of the CDR3 is 16 residues. The CDR3 region has the DNA TGTGCCAGTAGTCCTGTTCGAGAAAGGGGATACAATGAGCAGTTCTTC. Protein sequence: CASSPVRERGYNEQFF. Based on the CDR3 plus reference TRBV19 and TRBJ2-1, the full variable domain is DGGITQSPKYLFRKEGQNVTLSCEQNLNHDAMYWYRQDPGQGLRLIYYSQIVNDFQKGDIAEGYSVSREKKESFPLTVTSAQKNPTAFYLCASSPVRERGYNEQFFGPGTRLTVL.

The chain has TRBV5-1 and TRBJ2-5, with a possible D match to TRBD2 (5 bases). The CDR3 totals 14 residues. Germline CDR1 reads SGHRS; CDR2 reads YFSETQ. The V and J ends lost 0 bases and 3 bases respectively, with 9 bases between them. The CDR3 nucleotides are TGCGCCAGCAGCTTGGGGCTAGCTAAAGAGACCCAGTACTTC. Translated: CASSLGLAKETQYF.

The chain employs TRBV2 and TRBJ1-2, with TRBD1 matching 7 bases. CDR1 and CDR2 (germline): SNHLY, FYNNEI. CDR3 length: 14 amino acids. The V and J ends lost 6 bases and 4 bases, in that order; junction bases with no gene match: 8. Here the CDR3 reads CASRGQTVLYGYTF. The DNA of the CDR3 is TGTGCCAGCAGGGGACAGACAGTCCTCTATGGCTACACCTTC.

This clone was counted once. The chain is built from TRBV9 and TRBJ1-6; D is perhaps TRBD1 (5 bases). The CDR3 covers 15 residues. Trimming removed 7 bases from V and 3 bases from J, with 14 bases in between. Germline CDR1 is SGDLS and CDR2 is YYNGEE. CDR3 sequence: CASGGSRIYNSPLHF. As DNA, the CDR3 is TGTGCCAGCGGGGGGAGCCGCATCTATAATTCACCCCTCCACTTT. The full variable domain, its missing parts supplied by reference TRBV9 and TRBJ1-6, is DSGVTQTPKHLITATGQRVTLRCSPRSGDLSVYWYQQSLDQGLQFLIQYYNGEERAKGNILERFSAQQFPDLHSELNLSSLELGDSALYFCASGGSRIYNSPLHFGNGTRLTVT.

The genes are TRBV5-1 and TRBJ1-3; D is ambiguous. Between the trimmed V and J ends, which lost 2 bases and 4 bases, there was a span of 7 bases. The CDR3 contains 13 residues. Germline V gene data show CDR1 as SGHRS and CDR2 as YFSETQ. Written as DNA, the CDR3 is TGCGCCAGCAGCTTAACAGAAGGAAACACCATATATTTT. Protein product: CASSLTEGNTIYF.

This clone has more than one count but fewer than ten. The chain combines TRBV16 with TRBJ2-7; tentatively, D is TRBD2 (5 bases). There are 15 residues in the CDR3. Between the trimmed V and J ends, which lost 0 bases and 9 bases, there was a span of 18 bases. Per the germline V gene, CDR1 is KGHSY and CDR2 is FQNENV. CDR3 amino acids: CASSQSSPPRAGQYF. CDR3 in DNA: TGTGCCAGCAGCCAATCATCCCCCCCTCGGGCGGGGCAGTACTTC.

The chain couples TRBV11-2 to TRBJ2-3; the D gene is possibly TRBD1 (8 bases). Germline V CDR1 and CDR2: SGHAT, FQNNGV. Trimming removed 0 bases from V and 2 bases from J, with 18 bases in between. The CDR3 totals 18 residues. The CDR3 DNA follows: TGTGCCAGCAGCTTAGAACCTCAGGGGGCGGGAGCCACAGATACGCAGTATTTT. It encodes CASSLEPQGAGATDTQYF. Variable domain in full (rest from reference TRBV11-2 and TRBJ2-3): EAGVAQSPRYKIIEKRQSVAFWCNPISGHATLYWYQQILGQGPKLLIQFQNNGVVDDSQLPKDRFSAERLKGVDSTLKIQPAKLEDSAVYLCASSLEPQGAGATDTQYFGPGTRLTVL.

The chain employs TRBV27 and TRBJ1-1; D may be TRBD1 (6 bases). This CDR3 has 13 residues. The germline V gene has CDR1 MNHEY and CDR2 SMNVEV (reference sequence). V gave up 5 bases and J gave up 1 base, with 8 bases separating them. The CDR3 sequence is CASSEQGNTEAFF. DNA for the CDR3: TGTGCCAGCAGTGAACAGGGGAACACTGAAGCTTTCTTT.

The chain couples TRBV19 to TRBJ1-1; D not certain. Trimming took off 4 bases at V and 6 bases at J, with 6 bases between the two ends. The V gene's germline CDR1 is LNHDA and CDR2 SQIVND (reference sequence). The CDR3 has 11 amino acids. CDR3 sequence: CASSSGPEAFF. The CDR3 DNA reads as TGTGCCAGTAGTAGTGGCCCTGAAGCTTTCTTT.